This TCR beta chain was captured in a study of cytomegalovirus exposure and HLA in healthy donors. About this clone: Its antigen is unknown.

Use of 60 Vbeta and 13 Jbeta primers characterized the PCR. Produced via immunoSEQ multiplex PCR; TCRdb's table is partial and in-frame only. This table holds about 130,000 clones, around 83% found once. General study points: For most subjects, TCR beta sequences were reported to predict HLA-A and HLA-B alleles with accuracy. In a later analysis, DRB1 alleles had the most associated TCRs; HLA-C alleles the fewest.

V was pared by 3 bases and J by 5 bases, with 11 bases of the junction left unmatched. The germline gives CDR1 GTSNPN, CDR2 SVGIG (reference sequence). CDR3 size: 16 residues. The chain carries TRBV30 and TRBJ1-4; 8 nucleotides agree with TRBD1. This receptor was taken from a girl aged 2 to 9 in good health and CMV-seronegative. The sequencing sample was made of PBMCs. CDR3 in DNA: TGTGCCTGGAGCGGACTTAACAGGGGGTCGAATGAAAAACTGTTTTTT. Translated, it gives CAWSGLNRGSNEKLFF.